The following is a TCR beta chain sequence with its context. Only one count was recorded for this clonotype. It lacks a known antigen. Qualities for individual bases were not recorded, and no much larger clone is one base off. A lone read offers only weak evidence. The CDR3 spans 13 residues, from the cysteine through the phenylalanine. Of the read, only the CDR3 DNA is kept; its 39 bases are in frame from base 1. The germline V gene yields ENHRY for CDR1 and SYGVKD for CDR2. The V end loses 4 bases and the J end loses 2 bases, and a stretch of 8 bases separates them. This entry comes from a study of blood T cells in healthy people across ages (dated by TCRdb to between 2014 and 2017). Turning to the overall study: In model experiments, roughly one uniquely barcoded TCR beta cDNA molecule per two T cells was captured by template switching. To track age-related changes in TCR beta repertoire diversity, the study relied on deep sequencing normalized with unique cDNA molecular identifiers. Donors were grouped into four age groups: young (average 16 years), middle-aged (under 40), aged (around 62) and long-lived (approximately 75). To avoid experimental bias, donors of different ages were spread randomly across the sequencing lanes. The study analyzed two additional independent replicas of 1 million unique cDNA reads from the same blood draw for two donors, one aged 18 to 29 and one aged 80 or older.

Library creation used 5' RACE. TCRdb records Illumina HiSeq 2500 as the sequencer. A second PCR of about 7 to 12 cycles was run with a J-beta primer mix and a sample-barcoded 5' primer. A template-switch 5' adaptor carrying 12 random nucleotides introduced a unique molecular identifier onto each TCR beta cDNA molecule. At least 2.5 million CDR3-containing paired-end reads were obtained from each sample. First-strand cDNA synthesis was performed from all RNA using the Mint cDNA synthesis kit, with priming by a TRBC-specific oligonucleotide. After uracil-DNA glycosylase treatment, a first 18-cycle PCR used universal primers M1SS and BC2_uni_R on all cDNA. As for the original processing: For normalization, 1 million high-quality reads were randomly selected from each sample, with every read carrying a distinct molecular identifier. Instead of being binned into consensus sequences, reads that shared molecular identifiers were thrown out. MiTCR, run with a Q25 quality threshold and the strictest error-elimination algorithm, handled CDR3 identification, clonotype clustering and error correction. A nonparametric unseen species model using Euler transformation provided a lower-bound estimate of total TCR beta diversity. TCRdb reworked the public reads: Q25 trimming with fastp, MiXCR clone assembly, productive beta chains retained. CDR3 protein duplicates are merged, each entry listing the most common genes and DNA. The V and J calls and clone size are TCRdb's, not the authors'. The sample has 650,000 to 1,000,000 distinct CDR3 sequences on record, around 36% of them singletons. The top ten clonotypes cover roughly 13% of the sample.

Broad study findings and their caveats: Observed TCR beta diversity per million T cells fell roughly linearly with age, and a significant reduction was already apparent by age around 40. Since profiling was done on bulk unsorted PBMCs, naive and antigen-experienced compartments could not be conclusively compared. Because the CMV infection status of the donors was unknown, age-related changes in expanded clonotypes may potentially have been confounded. Compared with the aged group, more naive CD4+ T cells, fewer expanded clones and increased TCR diversity were shown by the long-lived group, suggesting age selection. Estimates of total diversity from one million sequenced T cells were regarded as lower bounds and underestimates. There was a strong correlation between observed TCR beta diversity and the percentage of naive T cells measured by flow cytometry.

Donors were around 37 systemically healthy Caucasian individuals from Russia aged about 6 to 100 years. Approximately 10 milliliters of peripheral blood were collected from each donor into EDTA-treated Vacutainer tubes. Ficoll-Paque density-gradient centrifugation was used to isolate PBMCs, with at least 6.5 million per sample. Total RNA, at least 5 micrograms per sample, was extracted from PBMCs with Trizol reagent. For every donor, flow cytometry on a PBMC aliquot measured the percentage of naive CD45RAhigh/CD27high T cells. This sequence was found in a man aged 18 to 30 in good health. What was sequenced was blood. The chain couples TRBV10-3 to TRBJ2-5, with the D segment identity uncertain. The CDR3 amino acid sequence is: CAISVEKQETQYF. The DNA reads TGTGCCATCAGTGTTGAGAAACAAGAGACCCAGTACTTC.